The rows below give T cell receptor beta chains drawn from one sample of a study of blood T cell repertoires in COVID-19. Sequencing used immunoSEQ multiplex PCR; TCRdb keeps in-frame clones, though not all of them. The sample lists about 90,000 clones, approximately 92% occurring once. Sequenced: peripheral blood. The receptor source for this set is a woman in her sixties or seventies with active COVID-19. CDR3s include the opening cysteine and the closing phenylalanine or tryptophan. The D gene is left open where the match is weak. Rows give clone size only sometimes, using once, few, many, or a class for an expanded clone.

abundance	j_gene	v_gene	d_gene	CDR3aa	CDR3nt
NA	TRBJ2-7	TRBV13	TRBD2	CASSLLSGREGASYEQYF	TGTGCCAGCAGCTTACTTAGCGGGAGGGAGGGGGCCTCCTACGAGCAGTACTTC
NA	TRBJ2-2	TRBV15	TRBD2	CATTKTSYGELFF	TGTGCCACCACGAAGACTAGCTACGGGGAGCTGTTTTTT
once	TRBJ1-2	TRBV5-1	NA	CASSLGGGGYTF	TGCGCCAGCAGCTTGGGCGGGGGTGGCTACACCTTC
NA	TRBJ2-7	TRBV5-6	TRBD1	CASSETGGPSPYEQYF	TGTGCCAGCAGCGAAACAGGGGGCCCGTCCCCCTACGAGCAGTACTTC
NA	TRBJ2-7	TRBV29-1	NA	CSASHRYEQYF	TGCAGCGCATCCCACAGGTACGAGCAGTACTTC
NA	TRBJ2-7	TRBV5-3	TRBD2	CARSPGGEVYEQYF	TGTGCCAGAAGCCCTGGGGGGGAGGTCTACGAGCAGTACTTC
NA	TRBJ1-2	TRBV19	TRBD1	CASSFGQAYGYTF	TGTGCCAGTAGTTTCGGACAGGCTTATGGCTACACCTTC
NA	TRBJ1-1	TRBV12-3/TRBV12-4	NA	CASSPTVNTEAFF	TGTGCCAGCAGTCCTACGGTGAACACTGAAGCTTTCTTT
few	TRBJ2-7	TRBV3-1/TRBV3-2	TRBD1	CASSLLDRGGEQYF	TGTGCCAGCAGCCTCCTAGACAGGGGTGGCGAGCAGTACTTC
NA	TRBJ2-2	TRBV6-4	TRBD1	CASSQNFDRDTGELFF	TGTGCCAGCAGCCAAAACTTCGACAGGGACACCGGGGAGCTGTTTTTT